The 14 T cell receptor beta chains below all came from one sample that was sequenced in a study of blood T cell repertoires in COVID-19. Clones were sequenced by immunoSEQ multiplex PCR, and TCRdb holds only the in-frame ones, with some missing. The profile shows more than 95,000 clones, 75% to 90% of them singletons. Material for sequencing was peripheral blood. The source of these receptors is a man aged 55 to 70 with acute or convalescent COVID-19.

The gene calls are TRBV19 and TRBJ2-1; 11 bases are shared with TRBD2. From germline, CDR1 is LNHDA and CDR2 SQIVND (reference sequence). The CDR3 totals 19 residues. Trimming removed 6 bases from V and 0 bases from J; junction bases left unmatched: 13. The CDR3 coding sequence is TGTGCCAGTAGGAAAACCGGACTAGCGGGTGGCAGCTCCTACAATGAGCAGTTCTTC. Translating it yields CASRKTGLAGGSSYNEQFF.

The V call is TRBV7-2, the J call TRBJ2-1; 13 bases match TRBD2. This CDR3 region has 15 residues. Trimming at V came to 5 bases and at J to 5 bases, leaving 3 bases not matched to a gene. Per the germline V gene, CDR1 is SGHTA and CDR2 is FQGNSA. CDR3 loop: CASSKGLAGNNEQFF. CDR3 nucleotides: TGTGCCAGCAGCAAGGGACTAGCGGGAAACAATGAGCAGTTCTTC.

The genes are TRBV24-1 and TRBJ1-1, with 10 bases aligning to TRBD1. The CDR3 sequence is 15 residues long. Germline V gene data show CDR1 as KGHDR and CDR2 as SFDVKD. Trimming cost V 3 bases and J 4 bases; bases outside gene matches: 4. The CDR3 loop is CATSDRTGGSTEAFF. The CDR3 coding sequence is TGTGCCACCAGTGATCGGACAGGGGGGAGCACTGAAGCTTTCTTT.

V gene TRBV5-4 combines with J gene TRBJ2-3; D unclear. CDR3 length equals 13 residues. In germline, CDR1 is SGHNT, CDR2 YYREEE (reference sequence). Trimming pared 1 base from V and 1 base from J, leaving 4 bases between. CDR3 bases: TGTGCCAGCAGCTTGCGCGGCACAGATACGCAGTATTTT. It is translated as CASSLRGTDTQYF.

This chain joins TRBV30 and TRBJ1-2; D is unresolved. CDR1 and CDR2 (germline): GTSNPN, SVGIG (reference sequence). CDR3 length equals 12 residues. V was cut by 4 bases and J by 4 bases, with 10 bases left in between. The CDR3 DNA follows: TGTGCCTGGACTTTGGGAGGCTATGGCTACACCTTC. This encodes CAWTLGGYGYTF.

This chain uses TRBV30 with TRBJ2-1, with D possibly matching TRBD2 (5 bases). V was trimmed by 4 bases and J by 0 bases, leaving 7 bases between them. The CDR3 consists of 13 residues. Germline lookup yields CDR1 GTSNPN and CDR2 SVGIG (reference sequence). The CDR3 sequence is CAWNGNSYNEQFF. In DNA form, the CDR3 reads TGTGCCTGGAACGGGAACTCCTACAATGAGCAGTTCTTC.

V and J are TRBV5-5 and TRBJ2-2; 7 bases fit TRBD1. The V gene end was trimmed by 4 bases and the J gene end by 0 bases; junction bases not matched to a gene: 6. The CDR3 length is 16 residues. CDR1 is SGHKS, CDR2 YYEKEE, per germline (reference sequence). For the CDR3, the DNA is TGTGCCAGCAGCGCCTCCGGGACAGCGAACACCGGGGAGCTGTTTTTT. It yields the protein CASSASGTANTGELFF.

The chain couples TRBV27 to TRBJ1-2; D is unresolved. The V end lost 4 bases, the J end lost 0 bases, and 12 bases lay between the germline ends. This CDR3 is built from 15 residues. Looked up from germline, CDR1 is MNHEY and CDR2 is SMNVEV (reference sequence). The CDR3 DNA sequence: TGTGCCAGCAGTTCTTTCCAGCGAGCTAACTATGGCTACACCTTC. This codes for CASSSFQRANYGYTF.

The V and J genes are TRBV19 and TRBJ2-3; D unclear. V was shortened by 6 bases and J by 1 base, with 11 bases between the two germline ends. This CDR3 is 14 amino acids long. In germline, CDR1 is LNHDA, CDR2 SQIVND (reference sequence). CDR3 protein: CASRDDIGTDTQYF. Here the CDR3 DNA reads TGTGCCAGTAGAGACGACATAGGCACAGATACGCAGTATTTT. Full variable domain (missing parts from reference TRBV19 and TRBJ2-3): DGGITQSPKYLFRKEGQNVTLSCEQNLNHDAMYWYRQDPGQGLRLIYYSQIVNDFQKGDIAEGYSVSREKKESFPLTVTSAQKNPTAFYLCASRDDIGTDTQYFGPGTRLTVL.

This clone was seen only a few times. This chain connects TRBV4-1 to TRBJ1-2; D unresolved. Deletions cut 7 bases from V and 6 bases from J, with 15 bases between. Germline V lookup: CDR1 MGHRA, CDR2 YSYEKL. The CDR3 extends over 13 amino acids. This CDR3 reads CASNPLLYHGYTF. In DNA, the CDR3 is TGCGCCAGCAACCCCCTACTCTACCATGGCTACACCTTC.

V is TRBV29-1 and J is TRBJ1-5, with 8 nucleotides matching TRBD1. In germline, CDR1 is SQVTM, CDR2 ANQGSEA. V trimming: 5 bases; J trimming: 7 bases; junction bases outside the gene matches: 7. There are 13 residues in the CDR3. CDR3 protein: CSVKTGEEQPQHF. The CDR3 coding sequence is TGCAGCGTTAAGACAGGGGAGGAACAGCCCCAGCATTTT.

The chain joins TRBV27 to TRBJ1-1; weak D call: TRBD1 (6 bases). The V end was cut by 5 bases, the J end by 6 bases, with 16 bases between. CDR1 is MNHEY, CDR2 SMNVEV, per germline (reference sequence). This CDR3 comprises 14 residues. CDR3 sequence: CASSATGWSAEAFF. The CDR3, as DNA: TGTGCCAGCAGTGCGACAGGATGGAGCGCTGAAGCTTTCTTT.

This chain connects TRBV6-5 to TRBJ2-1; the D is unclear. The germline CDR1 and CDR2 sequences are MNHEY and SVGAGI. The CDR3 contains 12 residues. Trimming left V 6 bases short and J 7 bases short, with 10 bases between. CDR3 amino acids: CASSSVINEQFF. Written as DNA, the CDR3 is TGTGCCAGCAGCTCCGTAATTAATGAGCAGTTCTTC.

CDR3 nucleotides: TGTGCCATCAGTGAGGGTCCCGCGGGAGTCAGGGAGACCCAGTACTTC. It is translated as CAISEGPAGVRETQYF. V gene TRBV10-3 combines with J gene TRBJ2-5; 7 nucleotides align to TRBD2. Unmatched junction bases numbered 11, after V lost 2 bases and J lost 5 bases. Per germline, CDR1 ENHRY and CDR2 SYGVKD. The CDR3 length is 16 residues.